This TCR beta chain was recorded in a study of blood T cell repertoires in COVID-19. Clones were sequenced by immunoSEQ multiplex PCR, and TCRdb holds only the in-frame ones, with some missing. This sample has roughly 99,000 clones; almost 90% occur once, and the top ten carry around 1.9%. The ends were cut back, 3 bases at V and 8 bases at J, with 11 bases in the middle. This CDR3 contains 13 residues. CDR1 is SGHTA, CDR2 FQGNSA, per germline. The specimen sequenced was peripheral blood. The chain is built from TRBV7-2 and TRBJ2-1; TRBD1 is a possible D gene (5 bases). The TCR was taken from a man aged 50-59 years with COVID-19, enrolled during active disease. The CDR3 sequence: CASSFSRVHEQFF. CDR3 DNA sequence: TGTGCCAGCAGCTTTTCCAGGGTCCATGAGCAGTTCTTC.